This T cell receptor (beta chain) was identified in a study of cytomegalovirus exposure and HLA in healthy donors. Background on the study: Unique TCR beta sequences numbering over 100 million came from approximately 180 million T cells in an earlier analysis.

Trimming cost V 7 bases and J 5 bases, with 8 bases left between them. CDR1 and CDR2 (germline): SNHLY, FYNNEI. The CDR3 covers 11 residues. Amplification used 60 Vbeta primers and 13 Jbeta primers. Assay: immunoSEQ multiplex PCR; the TCRdb copy retains only in-frame clones and omits some. The sample consists of 110,000 to 150,000 clones, over 80% of them appearing once. This chain uses TRBV2 with TRBJ2-5; TRBD2 is a possible D gene (6 bases). The sequenced sample consisted of PBMCs. The sequence was collected from a female donor in good health and CMV-seronegative. Here the CDR3 DNA reads TGTGCCAGCACTGGGGGGGAGACCCAGTACTTC. As protein: CASTGGETQYF.